The 2 T cell receptor beta chains given below trace back to one sample, sequenced in a study of T-cell memory formation after mild COVID-19. TCRdb redid the calling of the 5' RACE reads with MiXCR, one entry per CDR3 protein. Of roughly 110,000 distinct CDR3 sequences detected, about a sixth appear once; the ten largest clones hold 25% to 30%. The sample consisted of PBMCs or a T cell subset sorted from them (not recorded which). Receptors were obtained from an adult woman who had mild COVID-19 (a few samples of this study predate the infection). Cell type and time point are not known.

The rearrangement uses TRBV6-2 or TRBV6-3 and TRBJ1-1; D ambiguous. Germline CDR1 reads MNHEY; CDR2 reads SVGEGT. The CDR3 runs to 12 residues. Trimming shortened V by 5 bases and J by 1 base, and 5 bases separated the two germline ends. This CDR3 is CASSPRNTEAFF. DNA of the CDR3: TGTGCCAGCAGTCCCAGGAACACTGAAGCTTTCTTT.

This clonotype was seen a handful of times. The V call is TRBV29-1, the J call TRBJ2-7; a weak D match, TRBD1 (6 bases). V gave up 2 bases and J gave up 3 bases, with 8 bases separating them. Germline-derived CDR1 and CDR2 are SQVTM and ANQGSEA. The CDR3 has 12 amino acids. The CDR3 nucleotides are TGCAGCGTTGAACAGGGGAACTACGAGCAGTACTTC. Protein product: CSVEQGNYEQYF.